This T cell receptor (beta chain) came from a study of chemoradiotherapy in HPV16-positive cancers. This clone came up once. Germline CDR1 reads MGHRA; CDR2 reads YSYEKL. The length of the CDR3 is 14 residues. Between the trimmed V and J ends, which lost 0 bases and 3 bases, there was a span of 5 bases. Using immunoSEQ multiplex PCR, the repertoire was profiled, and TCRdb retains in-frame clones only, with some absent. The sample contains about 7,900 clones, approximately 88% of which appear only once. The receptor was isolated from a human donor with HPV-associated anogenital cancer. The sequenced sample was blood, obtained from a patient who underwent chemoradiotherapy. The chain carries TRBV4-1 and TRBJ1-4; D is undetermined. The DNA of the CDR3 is TGCGCCAGCAGCCAAGAAACAGCTAATGAAAAACTGTTTTTT. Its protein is CASSQETANEKLFF.